This T cell receptor (beta chain) was sequenced for a study of T cells in Graves' hyperthyroidism and ophthalmopathy. Whole-study findings and limits: Median prediction lead before ophthalmopathy onset was around 6.9 months with the model.

The blood sample was taken at first hyperthyroidism diagnosis, before any ophthalmopathy symptoms. Amplification of TCR beta CDR3 regions was performed using RNA transcripts as template. First-round RT-PCR with HTBI primers amplified the TCR CDR3 region. TCRdb recomputed calls from the multiplex PCR reads with MiXCR, one row per CDR3 protein. The sample lists approximately 400,000 distinct CDR3 sequences, around a sixth occurring once. This clonotype appeared many times. Its antigen is unknown. Sequencing was carried out using blood. This sequence was found in a woman between 18 and 29 years old with Graves' hyperthyroidism that later progressed to Graves' ophthalmopathy.

CDR3 DNA: TGCAGTGCTTCTCCGACTAGCGGTCAGACCCAGTACTTC. Protein sequence: CSASPTSGQTQYF. The chain employs TRBV20-1 and TRBJ2-5; 9 positions agree with TRBD2. CDR1 is DFQATT, CDR2 SNEGSKA, per germline (reference sequence). This CDR3 has 13 amino acids. With 5 bases clipped from V and 6 bases from J, the junction kept 7 bases outside the gene matches.